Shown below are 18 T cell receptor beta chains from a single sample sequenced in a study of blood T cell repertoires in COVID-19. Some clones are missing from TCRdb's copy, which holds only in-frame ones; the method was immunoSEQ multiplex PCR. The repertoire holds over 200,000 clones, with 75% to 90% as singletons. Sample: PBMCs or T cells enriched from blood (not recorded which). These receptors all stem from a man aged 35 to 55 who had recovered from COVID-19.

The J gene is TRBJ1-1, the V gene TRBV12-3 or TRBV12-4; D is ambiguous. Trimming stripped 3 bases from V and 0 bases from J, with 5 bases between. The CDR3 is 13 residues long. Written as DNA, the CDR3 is TGTGCCAGCAGTTTTACAGTGAACACTGAAGCTTTCTTT. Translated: CASSFTVNTEAFF.

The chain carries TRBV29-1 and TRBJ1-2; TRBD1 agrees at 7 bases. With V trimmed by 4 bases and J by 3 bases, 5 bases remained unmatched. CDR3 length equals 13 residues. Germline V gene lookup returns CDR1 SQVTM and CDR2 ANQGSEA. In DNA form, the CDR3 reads TGCAGCGTTGGAGACAGGGAGGACTATGGCTACACCTTC. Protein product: CSVGDREDYGYTF. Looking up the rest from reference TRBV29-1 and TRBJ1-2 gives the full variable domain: SAVISQKPSRDICQRGTSLTIQCQVDSQVTMMFWYRQQPGQSLTLIATANQGSEATYESGFVIDKFPISRPNLTFSTLTVSNMSPEDSSIYLCSVGDREDYGYTFGSGTRLTVV.

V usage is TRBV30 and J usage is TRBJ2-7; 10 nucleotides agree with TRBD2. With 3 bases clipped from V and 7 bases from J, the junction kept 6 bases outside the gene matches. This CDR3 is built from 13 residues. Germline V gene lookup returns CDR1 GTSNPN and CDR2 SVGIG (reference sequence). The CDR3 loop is CAWRPLAGSEQYF. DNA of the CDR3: TGTGCCTGGAGACCACTAGCGGGATCAGAGCAGTACTTC.

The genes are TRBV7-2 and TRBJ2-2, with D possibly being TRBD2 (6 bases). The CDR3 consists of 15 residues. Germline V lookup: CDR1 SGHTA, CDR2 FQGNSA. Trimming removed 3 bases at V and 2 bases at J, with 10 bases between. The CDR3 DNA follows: TGTGCCAGCAGCTTCGGGGGAGGTAACACCGGGGAGCTGTTTTTT. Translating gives CASSFGGGNTGELFF.

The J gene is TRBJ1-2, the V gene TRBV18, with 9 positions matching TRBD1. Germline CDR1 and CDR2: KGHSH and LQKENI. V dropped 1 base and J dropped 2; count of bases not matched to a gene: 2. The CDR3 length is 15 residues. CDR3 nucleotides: TGTGCCAGCTCACCACGGACAGGGGTCAACTATGGCTACACCTTC. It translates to CASSPRTGVNYGYTF.

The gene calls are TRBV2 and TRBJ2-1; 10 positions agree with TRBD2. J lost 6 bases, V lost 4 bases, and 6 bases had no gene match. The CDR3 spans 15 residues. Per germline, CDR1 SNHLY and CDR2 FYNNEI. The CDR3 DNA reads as TGTGCCAGCAGTGTGCAGCGGGAGGGGTTCAATGAGCAGTTCTTC. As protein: CASSVQREGFNEQFF.

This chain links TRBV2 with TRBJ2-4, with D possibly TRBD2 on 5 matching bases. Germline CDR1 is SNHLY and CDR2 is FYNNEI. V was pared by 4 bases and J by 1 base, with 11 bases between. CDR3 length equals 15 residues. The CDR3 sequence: CASSAGITAKNIQYF. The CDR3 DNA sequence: TGTGCCAGCAGTGCGGGGATAACGGCCAAAAACATTCAGTACTTC.

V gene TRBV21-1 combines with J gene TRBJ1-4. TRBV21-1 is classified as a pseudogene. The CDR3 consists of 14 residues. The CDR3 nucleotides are TGTGCCAGCAAGTCCAGGAGGGCTAATGAAAAACTGTTTTTT. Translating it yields CASKSRRANEKLFF.

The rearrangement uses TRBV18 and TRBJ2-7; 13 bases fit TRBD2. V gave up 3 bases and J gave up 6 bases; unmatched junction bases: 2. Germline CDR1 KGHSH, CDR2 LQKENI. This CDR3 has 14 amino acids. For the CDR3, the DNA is TGTGCCAGCTCACCGGGACTAGCGGGAAGCGAGCAGTACTTC. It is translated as CASSPGLAGSEQYF.

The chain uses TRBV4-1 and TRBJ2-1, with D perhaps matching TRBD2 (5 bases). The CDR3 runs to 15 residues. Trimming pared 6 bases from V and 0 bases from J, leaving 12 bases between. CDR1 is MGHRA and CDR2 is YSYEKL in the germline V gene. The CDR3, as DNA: TGCGCCAGCAGTCCCGGGGTACTCTCCTACAATGAGCAGTTCTTC. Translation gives CASSPGVLSYNEQFF.

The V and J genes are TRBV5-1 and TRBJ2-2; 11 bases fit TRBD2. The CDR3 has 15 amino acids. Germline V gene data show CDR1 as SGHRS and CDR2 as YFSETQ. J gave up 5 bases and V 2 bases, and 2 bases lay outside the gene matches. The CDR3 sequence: CASSLLAGVTGELFF. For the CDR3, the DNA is TGCGCCAGCAGCTTACTAGCGGGAGTAACCGGGGAGCTGTTTTTT.

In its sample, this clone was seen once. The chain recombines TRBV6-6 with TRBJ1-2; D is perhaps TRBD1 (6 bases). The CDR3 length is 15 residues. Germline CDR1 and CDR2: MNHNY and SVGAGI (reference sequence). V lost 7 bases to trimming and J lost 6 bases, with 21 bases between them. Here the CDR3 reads CASNDLEGGAHGYTF. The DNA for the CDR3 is TGTGCCAGCAATGACCTCGAGGGGGGGGCCCATGGCTACACCTTC.

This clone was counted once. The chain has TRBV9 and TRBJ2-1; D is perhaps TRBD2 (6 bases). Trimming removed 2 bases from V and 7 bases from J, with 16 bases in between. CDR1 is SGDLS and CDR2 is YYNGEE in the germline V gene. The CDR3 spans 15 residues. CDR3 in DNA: TGTGCCAGCAGCGTCCGACTAGATTCGAAAAATGAGCAGTTCTTC. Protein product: CASSVRLDSKNEQFF.

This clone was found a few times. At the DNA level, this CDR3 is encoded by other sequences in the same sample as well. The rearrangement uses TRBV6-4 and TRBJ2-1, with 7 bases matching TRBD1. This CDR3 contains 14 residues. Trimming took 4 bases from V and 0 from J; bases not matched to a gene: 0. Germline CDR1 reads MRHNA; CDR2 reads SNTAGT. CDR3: CASSAGGSYNEQFF. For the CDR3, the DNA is TGTGCCAGCAGTGCAGGGGGCTCCTACAATGAGCAGTTCTTC.

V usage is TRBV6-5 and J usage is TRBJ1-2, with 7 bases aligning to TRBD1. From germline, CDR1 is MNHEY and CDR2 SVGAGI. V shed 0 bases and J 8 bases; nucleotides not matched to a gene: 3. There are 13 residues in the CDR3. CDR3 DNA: TGTGCCAGCAGTTACTCAACAGGGGCCGGCTACACCTTC. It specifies CASSYSTGAGYTF.

CDR3 nucleotides: TGTGCCAGCAGTTTAGAGGGAGGGGACACTGAAGCTTTCTTT. Translated, it gives CASSLEGGDTEAFF. The chain has TRBV28 and TRBJ1-1, with a weak D call TRBD1 (5 bases). With 2 bases removed from V and 3 bases from J, the gap between germline ends came to 10 bases. Germline CDR1 and CDR2: MDHEN and SYDVKM. The CDR3 runs 14 residues. Based on the CDR3 plus reference TRBV28 and TRBJ1-1, the full variable domain is DVKVTQSSRYLVKRTGEKVFLECVQDMDHENMFWYRQDPGLGLRLIYFSYDVKMKEKGDIPEGYSVSREKKERFSLILESASTNQTSMYLCASSLEGGDTEAFFGQGTRLTVV.

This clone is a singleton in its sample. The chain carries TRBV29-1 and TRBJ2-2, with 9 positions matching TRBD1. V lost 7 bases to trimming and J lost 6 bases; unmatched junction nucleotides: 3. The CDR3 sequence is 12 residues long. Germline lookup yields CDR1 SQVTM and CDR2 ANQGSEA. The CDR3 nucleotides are TGCAGCGGCGGGACAGGGTCCGGGGAGCTGTTTTTT. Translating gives CSGGTGSGELFF.

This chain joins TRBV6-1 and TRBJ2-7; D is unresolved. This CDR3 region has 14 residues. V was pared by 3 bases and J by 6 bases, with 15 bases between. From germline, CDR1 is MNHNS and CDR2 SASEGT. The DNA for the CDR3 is TGTGCCAGCAGTGACCTTGGCCAGATCAGCGAGCAGTACTTC. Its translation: CASSDLGQISEQYF.